These T cell receptor beta chains were read from a single sample in a study of shared clonotypes between healthy human individuals. Profiled with immunoSEQ multiplex PCR; TCRdb holds only in-frame clones, not every one. Of over 700,000 clones listed, over 60% are singletons. Material: memory CD4+ T cells sorted from blood. All receptors come from a woman under 40 in good health. CDR3s include the opening cysteine and the closing phenylalanine or tryptophan.

J | V | CDR3
TRBJ2-1 | TRBV27 | CASSLRVSSDNEQFF
TRBJ1-5 | TRBV21-1 | CASSKDRGADNQPQHF
TRBJ2-3 | TRBV15 | CATSPEGGTSGHEDTQYF
TRBJ1-3 | TRBV19 | CASTPGTGSGNTIYF
TRBJ2-1 | TRBV11-2 | CASSPTSGYSYNEQFF
TRBJ1-1 | TRBV25-1 | CASSALEGEGSTEAFF
TRBJ2-1 | TRBV2 | CASSEQGLAGDDEQFF
TRBJ2-5 | TRBV5-1 | CASSREYQETQYF
TRBJ1-2 | TRBV6-1 | CASSDLVRPSVNGYTF
TRBJ2-1 | TRBV7-3 | CASSPNPGADEQFF
TRBJ2-7 | TRBV11-2 | CASSLGAGGRTYEQYF
TRBJ1-2 | TRBV11-3 | CASTREVGYTF
TRBJ1-2 | TRBV18 | CASSPDTYGYTF
TRBJ2-5 | TRBV19 | CASSGWASGYQETQYF
TRBJ1-5 | TRBV18 | CASSPSDNQPQHF
TRBJ2-7 | TRBV25-1 | CASIGHDPYEQYF
TRBJ2-5 | TRBV7-3 | CASSPPGLAGETQYF
TRBJ1-1 | TRBV27 | CASSTRQGRTEAFF
TRBJ1-2 | TRBV20-1 | CSAVPYRGYTF
TRBJ2-1 | TRBV7-8 | CASSIREGEQFF
TRBJ1-6 | TRBV7-2 | CASSLDSYSPLHF
TRBJ2-3 | TRBV4-1 | CASTRVGGRAVDTQYF
TRBJ1-2 | TRBV28 | CASIPVITSYGYTF
TRBJ2-7 | TRBV7-9 | CASSLGTSGLYEQYF
TRBJ2-5 | TRBV14 | CASSPTWSLGETQYF
TRBJ2-3 | TRBV2 | CASSELILVGDF
TRBJ2-2 | TRBV6-1 | CASTPGETGELFF
TRBJ1-1 | TRBV6-6 | CASRSRGEEAFF
TRBJ2-3 | TRBV5-1 | CASRLAGNTDTQYF
TRBJ1-5 | TRBV11-2 | CASSGDLHQPQHF
TRBJ1-5 | TRBV28 | CASSDSLRGSNQPQHF
TRBJ1-2 | TRBV27 | CASSQKSNYGYTF
TRBJ2-3 | TRBV27 | CASKFWGGADTQYF
TRBJ1-4 | TRBV5-8 | CASSFGQGDEEKLFF
TRBJ2-7 | TRBV5-1 | CASSLAVSSGYEQYF
TRBJ2-5 | TRBV7-3 | CASSPQEGETQYF